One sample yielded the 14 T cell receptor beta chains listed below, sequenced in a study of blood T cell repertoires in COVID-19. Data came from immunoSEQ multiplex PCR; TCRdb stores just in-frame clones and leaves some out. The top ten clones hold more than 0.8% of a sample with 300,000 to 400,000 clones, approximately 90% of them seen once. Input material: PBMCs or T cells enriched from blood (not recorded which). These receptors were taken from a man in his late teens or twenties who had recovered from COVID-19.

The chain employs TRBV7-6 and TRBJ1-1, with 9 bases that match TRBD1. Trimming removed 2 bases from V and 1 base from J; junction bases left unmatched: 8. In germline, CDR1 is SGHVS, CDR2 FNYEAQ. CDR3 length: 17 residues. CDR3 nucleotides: TGTGCCAGCAGCTTAAATTTAGCGGGACAGGGGAACACTGAAGCTTTCTTT. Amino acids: CASSLNLAGQGNTEAFF.

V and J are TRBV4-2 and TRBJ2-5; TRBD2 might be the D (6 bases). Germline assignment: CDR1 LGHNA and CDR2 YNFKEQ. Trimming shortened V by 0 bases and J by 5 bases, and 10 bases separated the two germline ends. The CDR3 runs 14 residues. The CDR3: CASSQDRLVETQYF. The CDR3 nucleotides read TGTGCCAGCAGCCAAGATCGACTAGTTGAGACCCAGTACTTC.

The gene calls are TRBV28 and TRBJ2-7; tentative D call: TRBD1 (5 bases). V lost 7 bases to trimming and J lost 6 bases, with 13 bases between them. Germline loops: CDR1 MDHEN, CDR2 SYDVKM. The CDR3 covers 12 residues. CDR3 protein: CASTPTRGEQYF. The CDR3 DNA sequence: TGTGCCAGCACCCCGACAAGGGGCGAGCAGTACTTC.

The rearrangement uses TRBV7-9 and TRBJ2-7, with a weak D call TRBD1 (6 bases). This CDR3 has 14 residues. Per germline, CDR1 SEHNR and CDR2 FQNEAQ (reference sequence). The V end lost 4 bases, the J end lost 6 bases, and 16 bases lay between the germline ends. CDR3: CASSSLGGSAEQYF. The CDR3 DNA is TGTGCCAGCAGCTCCCTTGGGGGCTCGGCCGAGCAGTACTTC. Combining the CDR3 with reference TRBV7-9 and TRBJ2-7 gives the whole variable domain DTGVSQNPRHKITKRGQNVTFRCDPISEHNRLYWYRQTLGQGPEFLTYFQNEAQLEKSRLLSDRFSAERPKGSFSTLEIQRTEQGDSAMYLCASSSLGGSAEQYFGPGTRLTVT.

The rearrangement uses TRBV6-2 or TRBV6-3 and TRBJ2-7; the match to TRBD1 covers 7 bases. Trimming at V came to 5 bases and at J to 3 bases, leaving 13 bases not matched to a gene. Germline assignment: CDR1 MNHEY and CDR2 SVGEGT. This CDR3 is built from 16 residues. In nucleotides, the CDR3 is TGTGCCAGCAGTAAGAGTCGGGACAGCCAGAGCTACGAGCAGTACTTC. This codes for CASSKSRDSQSYEQYF.

The DNA of the CDR3 is TGTGCCATCAGTGACCCCCTTTATAGCAATCAGCCCCAGCATTTT. Translated: CAISDPLYSNQPQHF. The J gene is TRBJ1-5, the V gene TRBV10-3; no firm D call. This CDR3 is 15 amino acids long. CDR1 and CDR2 from the germline V gene are ENHRY and SYGVKD. The V and J ends lost 3 bases and 0 bases respectively, with 9 bases between them.

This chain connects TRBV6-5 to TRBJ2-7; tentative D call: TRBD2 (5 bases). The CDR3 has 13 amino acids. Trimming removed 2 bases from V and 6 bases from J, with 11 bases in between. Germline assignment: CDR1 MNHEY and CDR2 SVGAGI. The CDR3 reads CASSYGSAGEQYF. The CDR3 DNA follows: TGTGCCAGCAGTTACGGGAGTGCAGGCGAGCAGTACTTC.

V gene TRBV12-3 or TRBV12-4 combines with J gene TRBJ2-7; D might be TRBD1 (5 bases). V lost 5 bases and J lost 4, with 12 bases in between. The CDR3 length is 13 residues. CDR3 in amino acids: CASSPPQGYEQYF. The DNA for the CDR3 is TGTGCCAGCAGTCCGCCGCAGGGTTACGAGCAGTACTTC.

CDR3 in DNA: TGTGCCAGCAGTACAACAGGGGGCGGAGTTTATGGCTACACCTTC. Encoded protein: CASSTTGGGVYGYTF. The rearrangement uses TRBV28 and TRBJ1-2, with TRBD1 matching over 9 bases. Germline-derived CDR1 and CDR2 are MDHEN and SYDVKM. The CDR3 is 15 residues long. V lost 5 bases, J lost 5 bases, and 9 bases stayed unmatched.

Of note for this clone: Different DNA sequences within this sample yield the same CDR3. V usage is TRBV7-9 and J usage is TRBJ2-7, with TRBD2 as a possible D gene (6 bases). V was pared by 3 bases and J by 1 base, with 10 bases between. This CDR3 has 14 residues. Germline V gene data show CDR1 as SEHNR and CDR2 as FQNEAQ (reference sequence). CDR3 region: CASSFSGSSYEQYF. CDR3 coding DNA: TGTGCCAGCAGCTTTAGCGGCTCTTCCTACGAGCAGTACTTC.

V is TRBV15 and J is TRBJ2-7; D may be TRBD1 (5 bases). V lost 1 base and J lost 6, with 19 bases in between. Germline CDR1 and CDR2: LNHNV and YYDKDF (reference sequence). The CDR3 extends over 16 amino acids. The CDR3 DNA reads TGTGCCACCAGCAGAGGGTCTCAGGGATTAGCTCCCGAGCAGTACTTC. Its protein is CATSRGSQGLAPEQYF. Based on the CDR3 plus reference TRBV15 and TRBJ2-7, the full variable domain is DAMVIQNPRYQVTQFGKPVTLSCSQTLNHNVMYWYQQKSSQAPKLLFHYYDKDFNNEADTPDNFQSRRPNTSFCFLDIRSPGLGDTAMYLCATSRGSQGLAPEQYFGPGTRLTVT.

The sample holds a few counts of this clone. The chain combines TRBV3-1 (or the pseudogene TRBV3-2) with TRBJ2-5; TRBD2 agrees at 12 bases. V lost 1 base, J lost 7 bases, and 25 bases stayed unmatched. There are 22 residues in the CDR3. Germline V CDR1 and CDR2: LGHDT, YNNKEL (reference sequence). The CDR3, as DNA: TGTGCCAGCAGCCAAGGATTAGGGGTTGGACTAGCGGGGCCCCGAGCCGTAGGGACCCAGTACTTC. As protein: CASSQGLGVGLAGPRAVGTQYF.

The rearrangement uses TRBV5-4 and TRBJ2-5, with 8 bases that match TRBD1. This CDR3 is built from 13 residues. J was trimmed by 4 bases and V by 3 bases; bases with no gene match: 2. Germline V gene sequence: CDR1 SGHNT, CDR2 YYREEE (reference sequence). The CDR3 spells CASSYDRGETQYF. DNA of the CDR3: TGTGCCAGCAGCTACGACAGGGGAGAGACCCAGTACTTC. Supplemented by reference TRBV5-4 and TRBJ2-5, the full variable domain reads ETGVTQSPTHLIKTRGQQVTLRCSSQSGHNTVSWYQQALGQGPQFIFQYYREEENGRGNFPPRFSGLQFPNYSSELNVNALELDDSALYLCASSYDRGETQYFGPGTRLLVL.

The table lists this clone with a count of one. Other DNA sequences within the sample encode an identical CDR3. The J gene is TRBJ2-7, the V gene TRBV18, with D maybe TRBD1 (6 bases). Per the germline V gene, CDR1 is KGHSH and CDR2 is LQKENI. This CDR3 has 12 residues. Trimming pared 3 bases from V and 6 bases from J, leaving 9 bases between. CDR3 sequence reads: CASSPGGSEQYF. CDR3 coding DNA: TGTGCCAGCTCACCTGGGGGCTCCGAGCAGTACTTC.